One and the same sample provided the 31 T cell receptor beta chains below, sequenced in a study of cytomegalovirus exposure and HLA in healthy donors. The PCR used 60 Vbeta and 13 Jbeta primers. TCRdb's table, derived via immunoSEQ multiplex PCR, lists solely in-frame clones and lacks some. This sample contains 110,000 to 150,000 clones. Sequenced material: PBMCs. The receptors stem from a male donor in good health and CMV-seronegative.

The CDR3 reads CATSRRDSNYEQYF. DNA for the CDR3: TGTGCCACCAGCAGAAGGGACTCCAACTACGAGCAGTACTTC. The chain couples TRBV15 to TRBJ2-7; D may be TRBD2 (6 bases). V lost 2 bases and J lost 3, with 11 bases in between. This CDR3 is 14 amino acids long. Germline V gives CDR1 LNHNV, CDR2 YYDKDF (reference sequence).

The chain uses TRBV27 and TRBJ1-5; 7 positions match TRBD1. CDR3 size: 15 residues. The germline gives CDR1 MNHEY, CDR2 SMNVEV (reference sequence). With 0 bases clipped from V and 4 bases from J, the junction kept 3 bases outside the gene matches. The CDR3 sequence is CASSLSGGLNQPQHF. The CDR3 DNA reads TGTGCCAGCAGTTTATCAGGGGGCCTAAATCAGCCCCAGCATTTT.

The rearrangement links TRBV30 to TRBJ1-3; no reliable D call. Trimming took 5 bases from V and 4 from J, leaving 15 bases between them. This CDR3 is built from 14 residues. Germline CDR1 is GTSNPN and CDR2 is SVGIG (reference sequence). The CDR3: CAWALDGWGNTIYF. Here the CDR3 DNA reads TGTGCCTGGGCCCTAGACGGTTGGGGAAACACCATATATTTT.

J is TRBJ2-2 and V is TRBV9, with D uncertain. With 0 bases removed from V and 7 bases from J, the gap between germline ends came to 13 bases. The CDR3 totals 15 residues. CDR1 is SGDLS, CDR2 YYNGEE, per germline. This CDR3 is CASSVGFTSDGELFF. The CDR3 bases are TGTGCCAGCAGCGTAGGCTTCACCTCAGACGGGGAGCTGTTTTTT.

The chain couples TRBV11-2 to TRBJ1-4; perhaps TRBD1 as D (5 bases). This CDR3 is 15 amino acids long. Per germline, CDR1 SGHAT and CDR2 FQNNGV. V lost 2 bases, J lost 10 bases, and 17 bases lay in between. The CDR3 sequence is CASSLRSEGGGKLFF. The CDR3 DNA follows: TGTGCCAGCAGCTTAAGGTCGGAGGGTGGGGGAAAACTGTTTTTT.

V and J are TRBV7-9 and TRBJ1-2, with 10 bases that match TRBD1. Trimming took 5 bases from V and 7 from J; bases not matched to a gene: 13. This CDR3 region has 16 residues. CDR1 is SEHNR, CDR2 FQNEAQ, per germline (reference sequence). As DNA, the CDR3 is TGTGCCAGCAGCCAAACGTGGGACAGGGGCCTTGTTGGCTACACCTTC. Its translation: CASSQTWDRGLVGYTF.

The rearrangement uses TRBV6-5 and TRBJ1-5; 7 positions match TRBD1. Trimming cost V 6 bases and J 0 bases; bases outside gene matches: 5. The CDR3 loop spans 15 amino acids. CDR1 MNHEY and CDR2 SVGAGI come from the germline V gene. The CDR3 nucleotides read TGTGCCAGCAGACAGGGACAGTATAGCAATCAGCCCCAGCATTTT. This gives the protein CASRQGQYSNQPQHF.

The rearrangement uses TRBV29-1 and TRBJ2-7; 13 bases line up with TRBD2. Germline trimming cut 6 bases from V and 4 bases from J; bases unmatched to any gene: 6. In germline, CDR1 is SQVTM, CDR2 ANQGSEA. CDR3 size: 14 residues. DNA of the CDR3: TGCAGCGTAGGGACTAGCGGGACCTTTTACGAGCAGTACTTC. It specifies CSVGTSGTFYEQYF.

The chain couples TRBV10-3 to TRBJ2-7, with unresolved D. Trimming took off 7 bases at V and 6 bases at J, with 13 bases between the two ends. In germline, CDR1 is ENHRY, CDR2 SYGVKD. This CDR3 has 12 amino acids. The CDR3 sequence is CAIMSTTGEQYF. As DNA, the CDR3 is TGTGCCATCATGAGCACCACGGGCGAGCAGTACTTC.

The chain links TRBV6-5 to TRBJ1-1; 7 bases map to TRBD1. V lost 4 bases and J lost 0; bases outside the gene matches: 5. This CDR3 is built from 15 residues. Germline V lookup: CDR1 MNHEY, CDR2 SVGAGI. CDR3 region: CASSLNRGMNTEAFF. Here the CDR3 DNA reads TGTGCCAGCAGTTTAAACAGGGGCATGAACACTGAAGCTTTCTTT.

The chain is built from TRBV5-1 and TRBJ2-2; 11 nucleotides align to TRBD1. The CDR3 runs 14 residues. The V and J ends lost 3 bases and 6 bases, in that order; junction bases with no gene match: 1. CDR1 is SGHRS, CDR2 YFSETQ, per germline. This CDR3 is CASSSGQGAGELFF. For the CDR3, the DNA is TGCGCCAGCAGCTCGGGACAGGGGGCCGGGGAGCTGTTTTTT.

The chain couples TRBV18 to TRBJ2-5; TRBD1 might be the D (6 bases). The DNA end favors TRBJ2-7, so the J call may be wrong. The CDR3 has 15 residues. The germline V gene encodes CDR1 KGHSH and CDR2 LQKENI. CDR3 protein: CASSLQGQTLHEQYF. In DNA form, the CDR3 reads TGTGCCAGCTCACTACAGGGCCAAACTCTCCACGAGCAGTACTTC.

The rearrangement joins TRBV28 to TRBJ1-1; D gene uncertain. The ends were cut back, 5 bases at V and 0 bases at J, with 10 bases in the middle. Germline V gives CDR1 MDHEN, CDR2 SYDVKM. CDR3 length: 14 residues. CDR3 in DNA: TGTGCCAGCAGTCTCCCGAGGATGAACACTGAAGCTTTCTTT. Encoded protein: CASSLPRMNTEAFF.

V is TRBV29-1 and J is TRBJ2-2; 7 bases agree with TRBD2. V shed 4 bases, J shed 3 bases, and the junction held 5 bases outside the gene matches. This CDR3 contains 14 residues. Germline V gene lookup returns CDR1 SQVTM and CDR2 ANQGSEA. CDR3 bases: TGCAGCGTTGCCGGGAGGCCTGACACCGGGGAGCTGTTTTTT. It yields the protein CSVAGRPDTGELFF.

This sequence joins TRBV5-6 and TRBJ2-2; 8 nucleotides line up with TRBD1. The length of the CDR3 is 16 residues. The germline CDR1 and CDR2 sequences are SGHDT and YYEEEE. J was trimmed by 0 bases and V by 2 bases; bases with no gene match: 3. The CDR3 loop is CASSFMGQANTGELFF. The CDR3 DNA reads as TGTGCCAGCAGCTTCATGGGACAGGCGAACACCGGGGAGCTGTTTTTT.

The chain combines TRBV7-9 with TRBJ2-1; 7 bases map to TRBD2. CDR1 and CDR2 (germline): SEHNR, FQNEAQ (reference sequence). The CDR3 is made up of 15 amino acids. The ends lost 4 bases at V and 4 bases at J; junction bases unmatched: 7. CDR3 coding DNA: TGTGCCAGCAGCTCTGGGCTAGCGGCATACAATGAGCAGTTCTTC. Its protein is CASSSGLAAYNEQFF.

The V call is TRBV5-6, the J call TRBJ1-5; 7 bases are a match to TRBD1. Germline CDR1 reads SGHDT; CDR2 reads YYEEEE. This CDR3 region has 15 residues. V shed 2 bases and J 5 bases; nucleotides not matched to a gene: 7. This chain's CDR3 is CASSFSGTAYQPQHF. For the CDR3, the DNA is TGTGCCAGCAGCTTTTCCGGGACAGCCTATCAGCCCCAGCATTTT.

The chain links TRBV9 to TRBJ2-3; 8 positions agree with TRBD1. The CDR3 is 16 amino acids. V lost 0 bases and J lost 3; bases outside the gene matches: 6. The germline V gene encodes CDR1 SGDLS and CDR2 YYNGEE. The DNA for the CDR3 is TGTGCCAGCAGCGTAGGAGGACAGGGCGGGACAGATACGCAGTATTTT. It codes for CASSVGGQGGTDTQYF.

The chain carries TRBV28 and TRBJ1-5; maybe TRBD1 (6 bases). V was trimmed by 6 bases and J by 1 base, leaving 22 bases between them. The germline CDR1 and CDR2 sequences are MDHEN and SYDVKM. CDR3 length: 18 residues. CDR3 nucleotides: TGTGCCAGCAGGGGGTTTATGGACAGTAACAGGAGCAATCAGCCCCAGCATTTT. It codes for CASRGFMDSNRSNQPQHF.

The chain employs TRBV30 and TRBJ1-5; D is undetermined. With 2 bases removed from V and 4 bases from J, the gap between germline ends came to 12 bases. This CDR3 is built from 14 residues. The V gene's germline CDR1 is GTSNPN and CDR2 SVGIG (reference sequence). CDR3 sequence: CAWSQSAGNQPQHF. CDR3 bases: TGTGCCTGGAGTCAGTCCGCGGGAAATCAGCCCCAGCATTTT.

The chain employs TRBV21-1 and TRBJ1-2; the tabulated D call, TRBD1, remains unverified against the DNA. TRBV21-1 is a known pseudogene. The CDR3 spans 20 residues. The DNA of the CDR3 is TGTGCCAGCAGCAAAACGGTACTGTGTGGGACAGGGGGTCTTCTCTATGGCTACACCTTC. Amino acid sequence: CASSKTVLCGTGGLLYGYTF.

The CDR3 sequence: CASSIAGRDYEQYF. In DNA form, the CDR3 reads TGTGCCAGTAGTATAGCTGGCAGGGACTACGAGCAGTACTTC. This chain uses TRBV19 with TRBJ2-7; D may be TRBD1 (5 bases). The CDR3 sequence is 14 residues long. Looked up from germline, CDR1 is LNHDA and CDR2 is SQIVND (reference sequence). Trimming removed 1 base from V and 3 bases from J, with 10 bases in between. Filled out from reference TRBV19 and TRBJ2-7, the complete variable domain reads DGGITQSPKYLFRKEGQNVTLSCEQNLNHDAMYWYRQDPGQGLRLIYYSQIVNDFQKGDIAEGYSVSREKKESFPLTVTSAQKNPTAFYLCASSIAGRDYEQYFGPGTRLTVT.

This chain links TRBV4-2 with TRBJ1-1; 7 nucleotides align to TRBD1. This CDR3 region has 18 residues. Trimming cost V 1 base and J 1 base; bases outside gene matches: 12. Germline CDR1 and CDR2: LGHNA and YNFKEQ. CDR3 coding DNA: TGTGCCAGCAGCCAAGGTCATGCAGGGGGTGGAGAGAACACTGAAGCTTTCTTT. It codes for CASSQGHAGGGENTEAFF.

V gene TRBV7-8 combines with J gene TRBJ2-3; a possible D gene is TRBD1 (6 bases). The V end lost 2 bases, the J end lost 7 bases, and 16 bases lay between the germline ends. The CDR3 is made up of 15 amino acids. CDR1 is SGHVS and CDR2 is FQNEAQ in the germline V gene. This chain's CDR3 is CASSLRQEARYTQYF. In nucleotides, the CDR3 is TGTGCCAGCAGCTTACGACAGGAGGCAAGGTATACGCAGTATTTT.

CDR3 sequence: CASSLTGGPYEQYF. The CDR3 nucleotides read TGTGCCAGCAGCCTTACAGGGGGCCCCTACGAGCAGTACTTC. The rearrangement links TRBV11-3 to TRBJ2-7; 9 nucleotides match TRBD1. Germline trimming cut 5 bases from V and 2 bases from J; bases unmatched to any gene: 4. The CDR3 spans 14 residues. CDR1 is SGHNT and CDR2 is YENEEA in the germline V gene.

The genes are TRBV9 and TRBJ1-5; no clear D. The CDR3 runs to 14 residues. Per germline, CDR1 SGDLS and CDR2 YYNGEE. V lost 0 bases and J lost 6, with 10 bases in between. The CDR3: CASSVGPGGQPQHF. CDR3 nucleotide sequence: TGTGCCAGCAGCGTAGGACCGGGAGGTCAGCCCCAGCATTTT.

The chain couples TRBV18 to TRBJ1-3, with TRBD1 as a possible D gene (6 bases). This CDR3 is 16 amino acids long. Per the germline V gene, CDR1 is KGHSH and CDR2 is LQKENI. Between the trimmed V and J ends, which lost 5 bases and 6 bases, there was a span of 20 bases. DNA for the CDR3: TGTGCCAGCTCAAAAAATAGCGCACAGGGAATAAACACCATATATTTT. Protein product: CASSKNSAQGINTIYF.

DNA of the CDR3: TGTGCCAGCAGCTTGGAACCCGGGACAAACACCGGGGAGCTGTTTTTT. Translated, it gives CASSLEPGTNTGELFF. This sequence joins TRBV5-4 and TRBJ2-2, with a possible D match to TRBD1 (6 bases). V lost 0 bases to trimming and J lost 2 bases, with 11 bases between them. This CDR3 comprises 16 residues. Germline CDR1 SGHNT, CDR2 YYREEE (reference sequence).

V gene TRBV12-5 combines with J gene TRBJ2-7, with unresolved D. V lost 3 bases and J 0 bases, leaving 6 bases between the germline ends. The germline gives CDR1 LGHNT, CDR2 FRNRAP. This CDR3 region has 13 residues. CDR3 sequence reads: CASGLDTSYEQYF. The DNA for the CDR3 is TGTGCTAGTGGTTTAGACACCTCCTACGAGCAGTACTTC.

The chain links TRBV2 to TRBJ2-1; D unclear. V lost 5 bases and J 9 bases, leaving 11 bases between the germline ends. The CDR3 contains 12 residues. Germline CDR1 is SNHLY and CDR2 is FYNNEI. The CDR3 nucleotides read TGTGCCAGCAGTACTCTGCCCGGTGAGCAGTTCTTC. It is translated as CASSTLPGEQFF. Together with reference TRBV2 and TRBJ2-1, the CDR3 gives the full variable domain: EPEVTQTPSHQVTQMGQEVILRCVPISNHLYFYWYRQILGQKVEFLVSFYNNEISEKSEIFDDQFSVERPDGSNFTLKIRSTKLEDSAMYFCASSTLPGEQFFGPGTRLTVL.

This chain joins TRBV5-6 and TRBJ1-2, with D unresolved. This CDR3 comprises 17 residues. V lost 4 bases to trimming and J lost 4 bases, with 23 bases between them. Germline assignment: CDR1 SGHDT and CDR2 YYEEEE. CDR3 nucleotides: TGTGCCAGCAGCCCCTCCCTCGGGAGCCCCCTTTCCTATGGCTACACCTTC. It is translated as CASSPSLGSPLSYGYTF.